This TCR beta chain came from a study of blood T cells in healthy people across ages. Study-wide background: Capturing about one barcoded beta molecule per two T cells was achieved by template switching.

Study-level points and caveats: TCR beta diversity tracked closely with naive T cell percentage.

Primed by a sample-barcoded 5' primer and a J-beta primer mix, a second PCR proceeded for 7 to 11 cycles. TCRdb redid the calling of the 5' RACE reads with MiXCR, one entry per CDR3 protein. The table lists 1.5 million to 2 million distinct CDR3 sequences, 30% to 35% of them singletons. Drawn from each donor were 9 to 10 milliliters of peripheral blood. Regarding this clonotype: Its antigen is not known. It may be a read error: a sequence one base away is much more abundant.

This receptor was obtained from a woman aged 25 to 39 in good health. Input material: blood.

CDR3 bases: TGCACTGGGACTAGCGGGAGCCCTGCTAGCACAGATACGCGGTATTTT. Translation: CTGTSGSPASTDTRYF. This chain links TRBV29-1 with TRBJ2-3; 14 bases align to TRBD2. This CDR3 region has 16 residues. Germline loops: CDR1 SQVTM, CDR2 ANQGSEA.